This T cell receptor beta chain was sequenced during a study of blood T cell repertoires in COVID-19. The CDR3 sequence is 15 residues long. The V and J ends lost 6 bases and 3 bases, in that order; junction bases with no gene match: 9. Germline CDR1 and CDR2: MNHEY and SVGAGI. Sequenced by immunoSEQ multiplex PCR; TCRdb stores in-frame clones only, minus some. The profile covers hundreds of thousands of clones, with approximately 88% appearing a single time and roughly 1.2% taken by the ten largest. The chain uses TRBV6-5 and TRBJ2-7; 9 positions match TRBD2. The sample comprised PBMCs or T cells enriched from blood (not recorded which). This clonotype was sampled from a woman aged 40 to 50 with acute COVID-19. Here the CDR3 reads CASSPEGAGGYEQYF. CDR3 bases: TGTGCCAGCAGCCCAGAGGGAGCGGGGGGCTACGAGCAGTACTTC.